Presented here are 21 T cell receptor beta chains from one specimen sequenced in a study of cytomegalovirus exposure and HLA in healthy donors (TCRdb year 2017). The library was obtained by the immunoSEQ multiplex PCR assay. For the multiplex PCR, a mixture combining 60 forward primers for TCR Vbeta segments and 13 reverse primers for TCR Jbeta segments was used. The table comes from immuneACCESS by way of TCRdb, which keeps in-frame sequences with V and J called. Part of the clones is missing from these tables; in studies checked, under half for an unresolved V gene and the rest for unknown reasons. The sample yields about 150,000 clones; approximately 80% were counted once. The top ten clones comprise under 7.5% of the sample. The sample was PBMCs. Receptors originate from a woman in her forties or fifties in good health and CMV-seropositive.

V and J are TRBV7-9 and TRBJ2-1, with 10 bases matching TRBD2. The CDR3 consists of 16 residues. V was pared by 4 bases and J by 5 bases, with 8 bases of the junction left unmatched. Looked up from germline, CDR1 is SEHNR and CDR2 is FQNEAQ (reference sequence). The CDR3 sequence is CASSSTLAGTDNEQFF. The CDR3 nucleotides are TGTGCCAGCAGCTCGACACTAGCGGGGACTGACAATGAGCAGTTCTTC.

The rearrangement uses TRBV27 and TRBJ1-3; possible D gene TRBD1, 5 bases. CDR1 MNHEY and CDR2 SMNVEV come from the germline V gene (reference sequence). Trimming cost V 3 bases and J 4 bases, with 7 bases left between them. This CDR3 region has 13 residues. The CDR3: CASSFNRGNTIYF. The CDR3, as DNA: TGTGCCAGCAGTTTCAACAGGGGAAACACCATATATTTT.

The chain is built from TRBV5-6 and TRBJ1-1; D not certain. The germline CDR1 and CDR2 sequences are SGHDT and YYEEEE. V lost 4 bases, J lost 5 bases, and 12 bases lay in between. The CDR3 is made up of 13 amino acids. The CDR3, as DNA: TGTGCCAGCAGCAGCGGTCGGCAGACTGAAGCTTTCTTT. It encodes CASSSGRQTEAFF.

The rearrangement links TRBV6-5 to TRBJ2-5, with no clear D. The J call is doubtful: the DNA matches TRBJ2-7 better. CDR1 is MNHEY, CDR2 SVGAGI, per germline. The CDR3 totals 13 residues. The CDR3 here is CASSYSESYEQYF. Here the CDR3 DNA reads TGTGCCAGCAGTTACTCGGAGAGCTACGAGCAGTACTTC.

The chain recombines TRBV21-1 with TRBJ2-4; TRBD1 is the table's D call, not checked against the DNA. TRBV21-1 represents a pseudogene. The CDR3 is 19 residues long. CDR3 region: CASSKVKGHAEEAKNIQYF. The CDR3 region has the DNA TGTGCCAGCAGCAAAGTGAAAGGACATGCCGAGGAGGCCAAAAACATTCAGTACTTC.

This clone showed up just a few times. The chain combines TRBV2 with TRBJ1-2, with D possibly being TRBD1 (6 bases). Trimming left V 1 base short and J 4 bases short, with 19 bases between. The CDR3 spans 17 residues. The germline V gene has CDR1 SNHLY and CDR2 FYNNEI. CDR3 sequence: CASSEGTGPGRGYGYTF. CDR3 nucleotide sequence: TGTGCCAGCAGTGAAGGCACCGGGCCGGGCAGGGGCTATGGCTACACCTTC.

The rearrangement uses TRBV27 and TRBJ2-7, with 10 bases aligning to TRBD2. Per the germline V gene, CDR1 is MNHEY and CDR2 is SMNVEV (reference sequence). V trimming: 0 bases; J trimming: 5 bases; junction bases outside the gene matches: 4. The CDR3 is 15 amino acids. The CDR3 coding sequence is TGTGCCAGCAGTTTATCGAGCGGGGGGGCTCACGAGCAGTACTTC. It translates to CASSLSSGGAHEQYF.

This clone is a singleton in its sample. V and J are TRBV5-6 and TRBJ1-1; TRBD1 agrees at 9 bases. This CDR3 spans 15 amino acids. V trimming: 1 base; J trimming: 0 bases; junction bases outside the gene matches: 1. CDR1 SGHDT and CDR2 YYEEEE come from the germline V gene. As DNA, the CDR3 is TGTGCCAGCAGCTTGTGGGACAGGGTGAACACTGAAGCTTTCTTT. Translation gives CASSLWDRVNTEAFF.

The J gene is TRBJ1-1, the V gene TRBV7-2; D is perhaps TRBD1 (6 bases). The V end was cut by 6 bases, the J end by 1 base, with 18 bases between. Germline CDR1 is SGHTA and CDR2 is FQGNSA. CDR3 length: 16 residues. The DNA of the CDR3 is TGTGCCAGCAGTTTGTCCTCGCTGGACAGGAACACTGAAGCTTTCTTT. Translation: CASSLSSLDRNTEAFF.

V gene TRBV28 combines with J gene TRBJ2-7, with 9 bases matching TRBD1. J was trimmed by 7 bases and V by 7 bases; bases with no gene match: 11. The V gene's germline CDR1 is MDHEN and CDR2 SYDVKM. The CDR3 spans 14 residues. Here the CDR3 reads CASKSGTGPSEQYF. CDR3 bases: TGTGCCAGCAAGTCCGGGACAGGGCCAAGTGAGCAGTACTTC.

The V and J genes are TRBV6-1 and TRBJ1-1; the D gene is possibly TRBD1 (5 bases). Trimming removed 0 bases at V and 0 bases at J, with 5 bases between. The CDR3 loop spans 14 amino acids. Germline V gene sequence: CDR1 MNHNS, CDR2 SASEGT. The CDR3: CASSEAGVNTEAFF. Here the CDR3 DNA reads TGTGCCAGCAGTGAAGCAGGGGTGAACACTGAAGCTTTCTTT.

V and J are TRBV4-3 and TRBJ2-3, with a possible D match to TRBD2 (5 bases). V gave up 4 bases and J gave up 14 bases, with 22 bases separating them. The CDR3 has 14 amino acids. The germline V gene has CDR1 LGHNA and CDR2 YSLEER. CDR3 in DNA: TGCGCCAGCAGCCCTAATGCAGGACTCGTATTGAGGTATTTT. Translating it yields CASSPNAGLVLRYF.

The chain links TRBV30 to TRBJ1-5; D may be TRBD1 (5 bases). Germline V gene lookup returns CDR1 GTSNPN and CDR2 SVGIG (reference sequence). The CDR3 has 16 amino acids. The ends were cut back, 0 bases at V and 1 base at J, with 13 bases in the middle. CDR3 protein: CAWSVRRGGSNQPQHF. CDR3 in DNA: TGTGCCTGGAGTGTACGGAGGGGTGGAAGCAATCAGCCCCAGCATTTT.

V and J are TRBV2 and TRBJ2-1; D might be TRBD2 (5 bases). V was shortened by 3 bases and J by 9 bases, with 15 bases between the two germline ends. The germline V gene encodes CDR1 SNHLY and CDR2 FYNNEI. CDR3 length: 14 residues. In DNA, the CDR3 is TGTGCCAGCAGTGATGGAGAGGGAGAAAGTGAGCAGTTCTTC. This codes for CASSDGEGESEQFF.

The CDR3 coding sequence is TGTGCCAGCAACGTGGGGGGACTAGCGGACCCCGTATACACAGATACGCAGTATTTT. The encoded protein is CASNVGGLADPVYTDTQYF. The chain links TRBV7-7 to TRBJ2-3; 11 nucleotides match TRBD2. J lost 2 bases, V lost 7 bases, and 17 bases had no gene match. This CDR3 is 19 amino acids long. Germline loops: CDR1 SSHAT, CDR2 FNYEAQ (reference sequence).

V usage is TRBV5-5 and J usage is TRBJ2-7; D is perhaps TRBD1 (5 bases). Trimming cost V 2 bases and J 6 bases, with 18 bases left between them. CDR3 length: 15 residues. Germline V gene lookup returns CDR1 SGHKS and CDR2 YYEKEE (reference sequence). The CDR3 reads CASSFWMGTQGEQYF. In DNA, the CDR3 is TGTGCCAGCAGCTTTTGGATGGGCACCCAGGGCGAGCAGTACTTC.

This rearrangement joins TRBV5-6 to TRBJ2-3, with D perhaps TRBD1 (6 bases). This CDR3 comprises 14 residues. Germline-derived CDR1 and CDR2 are SGHDT and YYEEEE. The germline V and J ends were trimmed by 6 bases and 2 bases, with 13 bases remaining between them. DNA of the CDR3: TGTGCCAGCACCTGGACAGATGACACAGATACGCAGTATTTT. Its translation is CASTWTDDTDTQYF. Drawing the rest from reference TRBV5-6 and TRBJ2-3, the complete variable domain is DAGVTQSPTHLIKTRGQQVTLRCSPKSGHDTVSWYQQALGQGPQFIFQYYEEEERQRGNFPDRFSGHQFPNYSSELNVNALLLGDSALYLCASTWTDDTDTQYFGPGTRLTVL.

The V gene is TRBV2, the J gene TRBJ2-6, with D possibly TRBD1 on 6 matching bases. Germline loops: CDR1 SNHLY, CDR2 FYNNEI. CDR3 length equals 16 residues. V lost 6 bases and J 0 bases, leaving 12 bases between the germline ends. CDR3: CASSRDTLSGANVLTF. CDR3 bases: TGTGCCAGCAGCCGGGACACCCTCTCTGGGGCCAACGTCCTGACTTTC.

The rearrangement links TRBV10-3 to TRBJ2-7, with unresolved D. The CDR3 runs 13 residues. V lost 0 bases and J 3 bases, leaving 6 bases between the germline ends. Germline-derived CDR1 and CDR2 are ENHRY and SYGVKD. The CDR3 reads CAISESISYEQYF. CDR3 DNA: TGTGCCATCAGTGAGTCGATCAGCTACGAGCAGTACTTC.

This chain joins TRBV6-1 and TRBJ1-3, with 8 bases matching TRBD1. The germline V gene encodes CDR1 MNHNS and CDR2 SASEGT. Trimming at V came to 4 bases and at J to 0 bases, leaving 5 bases not matched to a gene. There are 16 residues in the CDR3. In nucleotides, the CDR3 is TGTGCCAGCAGTGGGGGCGGACAGGGCTCTGGAAACACCATATATTTT. Protein sequence: CASSGGGQGSGNTIYF.

The genes are TRBV4-1 and TRBJ1-1, with 9 bases lining up with TRBD1. Germline V lookup: CDR1 MGHRA, CDR2 YSYEKL. J gave up 5 bases and V 5 bases, and 3 bases lay outside the gene matches. The CDR3 loop spans 13 amino acids. The CDR3 reads CASSWGTGTEAFF. The CDR3 nucleotides read TGCGCCAGCAGCTGGGGGACAGGGACTGAAGCTTTCTTT.